Many counts were recorded for the clone carrying this TCR beta chain. Time point denoted: newly diagnosed GD, antithyroid drugs for less than 3 months. The authors made the TCR library using RNA they extracted from PBMCs. The source of the sample is a study of regulatory T cells in long-lasting Graves disease. CDR3 regions were amplified by Arm-PCR using iRepertoire HTBI primers to build TCR beta libraries. In TCRdb, the multiplex PCR reads were re-called with MiXCR into one record per CDR3 protein. Found here are approximately 400,000 distinct CDR3 sequences, just under 15% of them singletons; the top ten hold 16%. This sample also belongs to another study, concerning T cells in Graves' hyperthyroidism and ophthalmopathy.

This sample comprised peripheral blood mononuclear cells (PBMCs), obtained at new diagnosis, from a patient treated with antithyroid drugs. This receptor was identified in a woman aged 25 to 39 with Graves disease.

CDR3 DNA sequence: TGTGCCAGCAGTTACGTGACAGGGGCTTTATTTTCTGCCCTAGCCAAAAACATTCAGTACTTC. This gives the protein CASSYVTGALFSALAKNIQYF. The rearrangement uses TRBV6-5 and TRBJ2-4; TRBD1 matches at 8 bases. The CDR3 sequence is 21 residues long. Per the germline V gene, CDR1 is MNHEY and CDR2 is SVGAGI. V shed 2 bases, J shed 0 bases, and the junction held 18 bases outside the gene matches.